The 23 T cell receptor beta chains below were found in one sample sequenced in a study of blood T cell repertoires in COVID-19. Method: immunoSEQ multiplex PCR; TCRdb's copy keeps in-frame clones and lacks some. The sample consists of roughly 120,000 clones, roughly 90% of them appearing once. Material: peripheral blood. These receptors all stem from a man between 65 and 85 years old who had recovered from COVID-19.

This chain uses TRBV9 with TRBJ2-3; D unclear. This CDR3 spans 16 amino acids. Germline loops: CDR1 SGDLS, CDR2 YYNGEE. Trimming shortened V by 0 bases and J by 3 bases, and 14 bases separated the two germline ends. The CDR3 coding sequence is TGTGCCAGCAGCGTAGAAGCTAGTTCGCGGACAGATACGCAGTATTTT. It specifies CASSVEASSRTDTQYF.

CDR3 bases: TGTGCCAGCTCACCTATACAGGGATTACGGTCCTACGAGCAGTACTTC. Amino acids: CASSPIQGLRSYEQYF. This chain links TRBV18 with TRBJ2-7, with D possibly TRBD1 on 6 matching bases. CDR3 length: 16 amino acids. Between the trimmed V and J ends, which lost 3 bases and 1 base, there was a span of 16 bases. CDR1 KGHSH and CDR2 LQKENI come from the germline V gene.

The CDR3 loop reads CASSGRTAKEQFF. The DNA of the CDR3 is TGTGCCAGCAGCGGCCGCACAGCTAAAGAGCAGTTCTTC. The rearrangement links TRBV7-2 to TRBJ2-1; no definite D call. The CDR3 has 13 amino acids. Trimming took 5 bases from V and 10 from J, leaving 15 bases between them. Per germline, CDR1 SGHTA and CDR2 FQGNSA.

The chain uses TRBV5-6 and TRBJ2-3; a weak D match, TRBD2 (6 bases). The CDR3 runs 12 residues. Germline CDR1 is SGHDT and CDR2 is YYEEEE. V was shortened by 4 bases and J by 5 bases, with 8 bases between the two germline ends. This chain's CDR3 is CASSRDLDTQYF. The CDR3 DNA reads TGTGCCAGCAGCCGGGACTTAGATACGCAGTATTTT.

The CDR3 is CASSLASGQGFGNEQFF. CDR3 nucleotides: TGCGCCAGCAGCTTGGCCTCGGGACAGGGATTCGGGAATGAGCAGTTCTTC. The chain recombines TRBV5-1 with TRBJ2-1; 9 bases are a match to TRBD1. V gave up 0 bases and J gave up 7 bases; unmatched junction bases: 11. CDR1 is SGHRS, CDR2 YFSETQ, per germline. CDR3 length: 17 amino acids.

The CDR3 coding sequence is TGTGCCAGCAGTGAACAGGATTCCTACAGTACTGAAAAACTGTTTTTT. Its translation: CASSEQDSYSTEKLFF. V is TRBV6-4 and J is TRBJ1-4; TRBD1 might be the D (5 bases). The germline V gene has CDR1 MRHNA and CDR2 SNTAGT. The CDR3 loop spans 16 amino acids. V was clipped by 3 bases and J by 7 bases, with 18 bases between them.

The chain uses TRBV18 and TRBJ1-1, with TRBD1 identical over 8 bases. V shed 3 bases, J shed 6 bases, and the junction held 9 bases outside the gene matches. This CDR3 contains 15 residues. Germline V lookup: CDR1 KGHSH, CDR2 LQKENI. CDR3 nucleotide sequence: TGTGCCAGCTCACCTACTGGACAGGGATATTCTGAAGCTTTCTTT. This gives the protein CASSPTGQGYSEAFF.

This clone appeared a single time. The junction departs from the called germline gene at one end, perhaps through a read error. This sequence joins TRBV27 and TRBJ1-4; D not resolved. The CDR3 extends over 11 amino acids. Germline CDR1 reads MNHEY; CDR2 reads SMNVEV (reference sequence). CDR3 region: CASSSNEKLFF. The CDR3 DNA follows: TGTGCCAGCAGTTCTAACGAAAAACTGTTTTTT.

The CDR3 here is CASSTRGVPSTDTQYF. CDR3 DNA: TGTGCCAGTAGTACCCGCGGAGTACCTAGCACAGATACGCAGTATTTT. V and J are TRBV19 and TRBJ2-3; no reliable D call. The CDR3 has 16 amino acids. The ends were cut back, 4 bases at V and 0 bases at J, with 14 bases in the middle. CDR1 is LNHDA, CDR2 SQIVND, per germline (reference sequence). Drawing the rest from reference TRBV19 and TRBJ2-3, the complete variable domain is DGGITQSPKYLFRKEGQNVTLSCEQNLNHDAMYWYRQDPGQGLRLIYYSQIVNDFQKGDIAEGYSVSREKKESFPLTVTSAQKNPTAFYLCASSTRGVPSTDTQYFGPGTRLTVL.

The chain carries TRBV30 and TRBJ1-5; tentatively, D is TRBD1 (5 bases). Germline V gives CDR1 GTSNPN, CDR2 SVGIG (reference sequence). The CDR3 has 13 residues. Trimming took 0 bases from V and 5 from J, leaving 8 bases between them. The CDR3 sequence is CAWSVQADQPQHF. The CDR3 DNA is TGTGCCTGGAGTGTACAGGCGGATCAGCCCCAGCATTTT.

The chain employs TRBV19 and TRBJ2-7; 8 bases are a match to TRBD1. This CDR3 is 14 amino acids long. CDR1 and CDR2 (germline): LNHDA, SQIVND (reference sequence). With V trimmed by 3 bases and J by 2 bases, 3 bases remained unmatched. This CDR3 reads CASSIYRGAYEQYF. The CDR3 region has the DNA TGTGCCAGTAGTATCTACAGGGGGGCCTACGAGCAGTACTTC.

This clone was picked up a small number of times. The rearrangement joins TRBV5-4 to TRBJ2-2, with D tentatively TRBD1 (5 bases). The CDR3 covers 15 residues. Germline CDR1 is SGHNT and CDR2 is YYREEE (reference sequence). V was pared by 0 bases and J by 7 bases, with 13 bases between. CDR3 DNA: TGTGCCAGCAGCTTGGTCAGGGAAAGGAGCGGGGAGCTGTTTTTT. Translated: CASSLVRERSGELFF.

This chain joins TRBV6-1 and TRBJ1-1, with D uncertain. Germline CDR1 is MNHNS and CDR2 is SASEGT. Trimming took off 2 bases at V and 1 base at J, with 5 bases between the two ends. This CDR3 is 13 amino acids long. As DNA, the CDR3 is TGTGCCAGCAGTGAAAGACAGAACACTGAAGCTTTCTTT. Its protein is CASSERQNTEAFF.

The chain joins TRBV11-2 to TRBJ2-7, with 7 positions matching TRBD2. The length of the CDR3 is 14 residues. Germline assignment: CDR1 SGHAT and CDR2 FQNNGV. V was pared by 2 bases and J by 4 bases, with 5 bases of the junction left unmatched. This chain's CDR3 is CASSLSSGRYEQYF. In DNA, the CDR3 is TGTGCCAGCAGCTTAAGTAGCGGGCGTTACGAGCAGTACTTC. Supplemented by reference TRBV11-2 and TRBJ2-7, the full variable domain reads EAGVAQSPRYKIIEKRQSVAFWCNPISGHATLYWYQQILGQGPKLLIQFQNNGVVDDSQLPKDRFSAERLKGVDSTLKIQPAKLEDSAVYLCASSLSSGRYEQYFGPGTRLTVT.

The V gene is TRBV7-2, the J gene TRBJ1-1; the D is unclear. V was cut by 1 base and J by 3 bases, with 6 bases left in between. The V gene's germline CDR1 is SGHTA and CDR2 FQGNSA. The CDR3 runs to 13 residues. For the CDR3, the DNA is TGTGCCAGCAGCTTAGTGGAGGACACTGAAGCTTTCTTT. It is translated as CASSLVEDTEAFF. Looking up the rest from reference TRBV7-2 and TRBJ1-1 gives the full variable domain: GAGVSQSPSNKVTEKGKDVELRCDPISGHTALYWYRQSLGQGLEFLIYFQGNSAPDKSGLPSDRFSAERTGGSVSTLTIQRTQQEDSAVYLCASSLVEDTEAFFGQGTRLTVV.

This chain connects TRBV5-4 to TRBJ2-5, with no clear D. This CDR3 contains 15 residues. Germline V CDR1 and CDR2: SGHNT, YYREEE (reference sequence). Trimming shortened V by 3 bases and J by 5 bases, and 17 bases separated the two germline ends. CDR3 in amino acids: CASSSRLKERETQYF. The DNA for the CDR3 is TGTGCCAGCAGCTCCCGACTGAAAGAGAGGGAGACCCAGTACTTC.

The chain is built from TRBV18 and TRBJ2-5, with D perhaps matching TRBD2 (6 bases). This CDR3 has 15 residues. V was shortened by 2 bases and J by 3 bases, with 13 bases between the two germline ends. Per germline, CDR1 KGHSH and CDR2 LQKENI. The CDR3 reads CASSPGAGGEETQYF. The CDR3 DNA reads as TGTGCCAGCTCACCAGGGGCAGGAGGGGAAGAGACCCAGTACTTC.

A single count supports this clone. This chain connects TRBV6-5 to TRBJ2-3; D gene unclear. This CDR3 spans 15 amino acids. Trimming left V 2 bases short and J 0 bases short, with 9 bases between. Germline assignment: CDR1 MNHEY and CDR2 SVGAGI. In DNA, the CDR3 is TGTGCCAGCAGTTACCAACCAACTAGCACAGATACGCAGTATTTT. This encodes CASSYQPTSTDTQYF.

The chain couples TRBV11-3 to TRBJ2-3, with 10 bases that match TRBD2. The junction had 4 bases not matched to a gene; V was cut back by 2 bases and J by 2 bases. The CDR3 extends over 16 amino acids. Germline V gives CDR1 SGHNT, CDR2 YENEEA. For the CDR3, the DNA is TGTGCCAGCAGCTTAAGGACTAGCGGATCCACAGATACGCAGTATTTT. Translation: CASSLRTSGSTDTQYF.

In the case of this clone: This CDR3 is also generated by other DNA sequences in the sample. This rearrangement joins TRBV30 to TRBJ1-2; weak D call: TRBD1 (6 bases). The germline V and J ends were trimmed by 3 bases and 4 bases, with 12 bases remaining between them. The CDR3 runs 13 residues. Germline lookup yields CDR1 GTSNPN and CDR2 SVGIG (reference sequence). CDR3 nucleotide sequence: TGTGCCTGGAGCCGCGACAGGCCCTATGGCTACACCTTC. Protein product: CAWSRDRPYGYTF.

This clone is a singleton in its sample. CDR3 sequence reads: CASSVNPMDRADTGELFF. CDR3 nucleotides: TGTGCCAGCAGCGTAAACCCCATGGACAGGGCAGACACCGGGGAGCTGTTTTTT. The chain recombines TRBV9 with TRBJ2-2; 8 bases map to TRBD1. CDR3 length equals 18 residues. The germline V gene encodes CDR1 SGDLS and CDR2 YYNGEE. The junction had 11 bases not matched to a gene; V was cut back by 1 base and J by 3 bases.

The rearrangement joins TRBV10-3 to TRBJ2-3; 10 bases are shared with TRBD2. Germline V gene lookup returns CDR1 ENHRY and CDR2 SYGVKD. V gave up 2 bases and J gave up 0 bases; unmatched junction bases: 17. The CDR3 length is 21 residues. The CDR3 DNA is TGTGCCATCAGTGAGAGGCAGCGGGAGGGCCGAGTTGGGTCTAGCACAGATACGCAGTATTTT. Translating gives CAISERQREGRVGSSTDTQYF.

The CDR3 DNA is TGTGCCAGTAGTAACGGAGGGGGCGGTACTGAAGCTTTCTTT. Translated, it gives CASSNGGGGTEAFF. The V gene is TRBV19, the J gene TRBJ1-1; 7 bases fit TRBD1. The CDR3 has 14 residues. Losses at the gene ends were 4 bases for V and 5 bases for J; bases not matched to a gene: 7. CDR1 is LNHDA and CDR2 is SQIVND in the germline V gene (reference sequence).